Listed here are 8 T cell receptor beta chains from one sample, sequenced in a study of shared clonotypes between healthy human individuals. Clones were read by immunoSEQ multiplex PCR, and TCRdb kept only the in-frame ones, dropping some. The sample holds roughly 1 million clones; around 74% are singletons and the top ten take 1.2% to 1.5%. Material for sequencing was memory CD4+ T cells sorted from blood. Noted subset: CD45RA-negative fraction. The receptors here all came from a man between 18 and 29 years old in good health.

This clone came up many times. The V call is TRBV19, the J call TRBJ2-5, with TRBD1 matching over 8 bases. This CDR3 region has 14 residues. Germline V CDR1 and CDR2: LNHDA, SQIVND (reference sequence). Germline trimming cut 7 bases from V and 4 bases from J; bases unmatched to any gene: 8. The CDR3 DNA follows: TGTGCCAGTACCCATACAGGGGGATCAGAGACCCAGTACTTC. Translated, it gives CASTHTGGSETQYF.

A remark on this clone: The same CDR3 also results from other DNA sequences found in this sample. The rearrangement uses TRBV18 and TRBJ1-1; unclear D gene. The V gene lost 2 bases and the J gene lost 0 bases, with 4 bases spanning the gap. CDR1 is KGHSH and CDR2 is LQKENI in the germline V gene. The CDR3 is 13 amino acids. This CDR3 reads CASSPAVNTEAFF. The CDR3 bases are TGTGCCAGCTCACCAGCCGTGAACACTGAAGCTTTCTTT.

This chain joins TRBV4-3 and TRBJ1-5, with D possibly TRBD1 on 5 matching bases. Germline loops: CDR1 LGHNA, CDR2 YSLEER. V was shortened by 2 bases and J by 9 bases, with 17 bases between the two germline ends. This CDR3 has 15 residues. The CDR3 region has the DNA TGCGCCAGCAGCCAAAACGGGAGGGGCGGGAGGCCCCAGCATTTT. Translating it yields CASSQNGRGGRPQHF.

This clone turned up a few times. Other DNA sequences of this sample code for an identical CDR3. The V call is TRBV2, the J call TRBJ1-1; a weak D match, TRBD1 (5 bases). The CDR3 spans 13 residues. Germline V gene data show CDR1 as SNHLY and CDR2 as FYNNEI. V was cut by 6 bases and J by 1 base, with 9 bases left in between. In nucleotides, the CDR3 is TGTGCCAGCAGCGGACACCGGAACACTGAAGCTTTCTTT. This gives the protein CASSGHRNTEAFF. The full variable domain, in which reference TRBV2 and TRBJ1-1 provide the parts outside the CDR3, is EPEVTQTPSHQVTQMGQEVILRCVPISNHLYFYWYRQILGQKVEFLVSFYNNEISEKSEIFDDQFSVERPDGSNFTLKIRSTKLEDSAMYFCASSGHRNTEAFFGQGTRLTVV.

This clone has more than one count but fewer than ten. This CDR3 reads CASRYRGLGNEKLFF. The DNA for the CDR3 is TGTGCCAGCAGATACAGGGGGCTGGGTAATGAAAAACTGTTTTTT. The rearrangement links TRBV7-8 to TRBJ1-4; TRBD1 matches 9 bases. CDR1 SGHVS and CDR2 FQNEAQ come from the germline V gene. CDR3 length equals 15 residues. The ends lost 6 bases at V and 4 bases at J; junction bases unmatched: 6.

This clone has a count of ten or more. The J gene is TRBJ1-2, the V gene TRBV7-9; D might be TRBD1 (5 bases). The germline V and J ends were trimmed by 0 bases and 8 bases, with 19 bases remaining between them. CDR1 and CDR2 from the germline V gene are SEHNR and FQNEAQ (reference sequence). The CDR3 is 16 residues long. CDR3: CASSLAFQQAHGGYTF. CDR3 DNA sequence: TGTGCCAGCAGCTTAGCGTTTCAACAGGCTCATGGGGGCTACACCTTC.

V usage is TRBV10-2 and J usage is TRBJ2-7; weak D call: TRBD2 (6 bases). The CDR3 totals 16 residues. Between the trimmed V and J ends, which lost 1 base and 0 bases, there was a span of 13 bases. Germline CDR1 WSHSY, CDR2 SAAADI. In nucleotides, the CDR3 is TGCGCCAGCAGTGAGTTCGGGCGGGGAGCCTCCTACGAGCAGTACTTC. This codes for CASSEFGRGASYEQYF.

Only one count was recorded for this clone. The chain uses TRBV10-2 and TRBJ2-5; D possibly uses TRBD1 or TRBD2 (6 bases each). CDR1 WSHSY and CDR2 SAAADI come from the germline V gene. The CDR3 is made up of 13 amino acids. V was cut by 6 bases and J by 2 bases, with 10 bases left in between. This CDR3 reads CASRRGEQETQYF. CDR3 DNA: TGCGCCAGCAGGAGGGGGGAGCAAGAGACCCAGTACTTC.